This TCR beta chain was captured in a study of CD8 T cells in ankylosing spondylitis. TCRdb re-called the 5' RACE reads through MiXCR, storing one row per CDR3 protein. The table records around 130,000 distinct CDR3 sequences, approximately 15% of them present only once. Worth noting for this clonotype: The antigen remains unidentified.

The germline CDR1 and CDR2 sequences are SGHNT and YYREEE (reference sequence). The trim removed 4 bases at V and 10 bases at J, leaving 8 bases unmatched. The CDR3 has 13 amino acids. Study results and limitations: Within peripheral blood, clones linked to disease were CD8+ and relatively rare.

V gene TRBV5-4 combines with J gene TRBJ2-1, with 7 bases fitting TRBD2. This TCR was recovered from a female donor with ankylosing spondylitis or in good health (not recorded which). Input material: blood, either unsorted or a sorted T cell fraction (not recorded which). CDR3 sequence: CASSPGLDPEQFF. The CDR3 nucleotides read TGTGCCAGCAGCCCTGGACTAGATCCCGAGCAGTTCTTC.